The 18 T cell receptor beta chains reported below all come from one sample, sequenced in a study of early stage breast cancer tumors. Here immunoSEQ multiplex PCR was the method, and the copy in TCRdb shows in-frame clones only, minus some. The table has under 45,000 clones, 55% to 75% seen once. Sequenced material: blood. These receptors all stem from a person in their fifties with breast cancer.

This clone was seen only a few times. V gene TRBV7-2 combines with J gene TRBJ2-3, with 9 bases that match TRBD2. CDR1 SGHTA and CDR2 FQGNSA come from the germline V gene. J gave up 0 bases and V 2 bases, and 9 bases lay outside the gene matches. The CDR3 has 18 residues. The CDR3 bases are TGTGCCAGCAGCTTACGACCCGACGCGGGGGGGAGCACAGATACGCAGTATTTT. Its protein product is CASSLRPDAGGSTDTQYF.

This clone was picked up one time. V is TRBV7-9 and J is TRBJ1-1; D is possibly TRBD1 (5 bases). Deletions cut 4 bases from V and 3 bases from J, with 15 bases between. The CDR3 is 15 amino acids. Germline V gives CDR1 SEHNR, CDR2 FQNEAQ (reference sequence). The CDR3 DNA reads as TGTGCCAGCAGCTATATTAACCCAGGGTACACTGAAGCTTTCTTT. Translated: CASSYINPGYTEAFF.

This clone was counted a few times. J is TRBJ2-5 and V is TRBV20-1, with TRBD2 as a possible D gene (6 bases). Germline assignment: CDR1 DFQATT and CDR2 SNEGSKA (reference sequence). This CDR3 has 11 amino acids. Between the trimmed V and J ends, which lost 7 bases and 5 bases, there was a span of 11 bases. Written as DNA, the CDR3 is TGCAGTGAGCGGGTTGGGGAGACCCAGTACTTC. It specifies CSERVGETQYF.

The V and J genes are TRBV7-3 and TRBJ2-1; 10 bases are shared with TRBD2. CDR1 and CDR2 from the germline V gene are SGHTA and FQGTGA. This CDR3 contains 17 residues. V shed 5 bases and J 5 bases; nucleotides not matched to a gene: 12. The CDR3 reads CASSLQVTSGPNNEQFF. The CDR3, as DNA: TGTGCCAGCAGCCTACAGGTGACTAGCGGGCCTAACAATGAGCAGTTCTTC.

CDR3 nucleotides: TGCAGCGTTGTACCGGGACAAGGCTATGGCTACACCTTC. It is translated as CSVVPGQGYGYTF. The V gene is TRBV29-1, the J gene TRBJ1-2, with TRBD1 as a possible D gene (6 bases). This CDR3 has 13 amino acids. The V end lost 4 bases, the J end lost 4 bases, and 13 bases lay between the germline ends. Germline CDR1 is SQVTM and CDR2 is ANQGSEA.

This clone appeared a single time. The chain couples TRBV5-4 to TRBJ1-1, with D possibly matching TRBD1 (6 bases). The germline V gene encodes CDR1 SGHNT and CDR2 YYREEE (reference sequence). The CDR3 has 13 amino acids. V lost 4 bases and J 7 bases, leaving 14 bases between the germline ends. CDR3 region: CASSRGKEREAFF. In DNA, the CDR3 is TGTGCCAGCAGCAGGGGGAAAGAACGTGAAGCTTTCTTT. The full variable domain, with the rest looked up from reference TRBV5-4 and TRBJ1-1, is ETGVTQSPTHLIKTRGQQVTLRCSSQSGHNTVSWYQQALGQGPQFIFQYYREEENGRGNFPPRFSGLQFPNYSSELNVNALELDDSALYLCASSRGKEREAFFGQGTRLTVV.

The V gene is TRBV5-1, the J gene TRBJ1-2, with D maybe TRBD1 (5 bases). This CDR3 has 14 amino acids. Germline-derived CDR1 and CDR2 are SGHRS and YFSETQ. V lost 4 bases and J 7 bases, leaving 17 bases between the germline ends. The CDR3: CASSTMSGAGGYTF. As DNA, the CDR3 is TGCGCCAGCAGCACCATGAGCGGGGCTGGTGGCTACACCTTC.

The CDR3 region is CASSIAGGGQQFF. CDR3 in DNA: TGTGCCAGCAGCATAGCGGGGGGGGGACAGCAGTTCTTC. The genes are TRBV5-4 and TRBJ2-1, with 11 bases matching TRBD2. After removal of 4 bases from V and 11 bases from J, the junction contained 5 bases not matched to a gene. Germline-derived CDR1 and CDR2 are SGHNT and YYREEE (reference sequence). The CDR3 consists of 13 residues. Together with reference TRBV5-4 and TRBJ2-1, the CDR3 gives the full variable domain: ETGVTQSPTHLIKTRGQQVTLRCSSQSGHNTVSWYQQALGQGPQFIFQYYREEENGRGNFPPRFSGLQFPNYSSELNVNALELDDSALYLCASSIAGGGQQFFGPGTRLTVL.

The J gene is TRBJ2-5, the V gene TRBV6-1, with D tentatively TRBD1 (7 bases). The V gene lost 7 bases and the J gene lost 4 bases, with 19 bases spanning the gap. The CDR3 is made up of 15 amino acids. Germline CDR1 reads MNHNS; CDR2 reads SASEGT. The CDR3: CASTKARGRGETQYF. CDR3 bases: TGTGCCAGCACTAAAGCAAGGGGGCGGGGAGAGACCCAGTACTTC.

The rearrangement uses TRBV9 and TRBJ2-1; 8 nucleotides line up with TRBD2. Trimming at V came to 4 bases and at J to 7 bases, leaving 7 bases not matched to a gene. The CDR3 is 14 residues long. CDR1 SGDLS and CDR2 YYNGEE come from the germline V gene. This CDR3 reads CASSTSLAGNEQFF. DNA of the CDR3: TGTGCCAGCAGCACTAGTTTAGCGGGGAATGAGCAGTTCTTC. Combining the CDR3 with reference TRBV9 and TRBJ2-1 gives the whole variable domain DSGVTQTPKHLITATGQRVTLRCSPRSGDLSVYWYQQSLDQGLQFLIQYYNGEERAKGNILERFSAQQFPDLHSELNLSSLELGDSALYFCASSTSLAGNEQFFGPGTRLTVL.

The V gene is TRBV14, the J gene TRBJ2-3; D ambiguous. The ends were cut back, 0 bases at V and 0 bases at J, with 4 bases in the middle. The germline V gene encodes CDR1 SGHDN and CDR2 FVKESK. The CDR3 is 14 residues long. CDR3 in DNA: TGTGCCAGCAGCCAAGACAGGAGCACAGATACGCAGTATTTT. This sequence encodes CASSQDRSTDTQYF.

This clone appeared a single time. The CDR3 is CASSDSRNRGEQFF. The CDR3 nucleotides read TGTGCCAGCAGTGACTCGAGAAACAGGGGCGAGCAGTTCTTC. The genes are TRBV6-4 and TRBJ2-1; 7 bases are shared with TRBD1. The trim removed 0 bases at V and 10 bases at J, leaving 6 bases unmatched. Germline assignment: CDR1 MRHNA and CDR2 SNTAGT. The CDR3 extends over 14 amino acids.

In this sample, this clone turned up a few times. V gene TRBV19 combines with J gene TRBJ1-1; the D gene is possibly TRBD1 (6 bases). The CDR3 runs 15 residues. Germline V lookup: CDR1 LNHDA, CDR2 SQIVND (reference sequence). V lost 3 bases to trimming and J lost 2 bases, with 13 bases between them. Here the CDR3 DNA reads TGTGCCAGTAGTATTTATCGGACAGACAACACTGAAGCTTTCTTT. It is translated as CASSIYRTDNTEAFF.

As regards this clone: This sequence may be a read error, since a much larger clone differs from it by one base. This sequence joins TRBV5-1 and TRBJ2-2, with 10 bases fitting TRBD2. V trimming: 3 bases; J trimming: 1 base; junction bases outside the gene matches: 0. Germline lookup yields CDR1 SGHRS and CDR2 YFSETQ. The CDR3 contains 15 residues. CDR3 bases: TGCGCCAGCAGCTGGACTAGCGGGAACACCGGGGAGCTGTTTTTT. It codes for CASSWTSGNTGELFF.

This clone was found once. This rearrangement joins TRBV11-2 to TRBJ2-2, with a weak D call TRBD2 (5 bases). Germline V lookup: CDR1 SGHAT, CDR2 FQNNGV. The CDR3 is 14 residues long. V was pared by 6 bases and J by 4 bases, with 12 bases between. The CDR3 DNA is TGTGCCAGCAGGGCTCGACTATCCACCGGGGAGCTGTTTTTT. Translating it yields CASRARLSTGELFF.

The V gene is TRBV5-4, the J gene TRBJ2-3; TRBD1 might be the D (6 bases). Germline CDR1 is SGHNT and CDR2 is YYREEE (reference sequence). The CDR3 is made up of 15 amino acids. Between the trimmed V and J ends, which lost 3 bases and 0 bases, there was a span of 11 bases. The CDR3 sequence: CASSSDSTSTDTQYF. For the CDR3, the DNA is TGTGCCAGCAGCTCGGACAGCACTAGCACAGATACGCAGTATTTT.

The chain employs TRBV25-1 and TRBJ2-5, with 11 positions matching TRBD2. In germline, CDR1 is MGHDK, CDR2 SYGVNS. This CDR3 is 15 amino acids long. The trim removed 8 bases at V and 5 bases at J, leaving 10 bases unmatched. The CDR3 region is CASRSTSGSWETQYF. CDR3 nucleotide sequence: TGTGCCAGCCGGAGCACTAGCGGGAGTTGGGAGACCCAGTACTTC.

In its sample, this clone was seen a few times. The chain uses TRBV19 and TRBJ1-2; D unclear. Trimming shortened V by 6 bases and J by 6 bases, and 17 bases separated the two germline ends. The germline V gene has CDR1 LNHDA and CDR2 SQIVND (reference sequence). This CDR3 is 14 amino acids long. The CDR3 spells CASSTAAGLDGYTF. As DNA, the CDR3 is TGTGCCAGTAGCACAGCGGCTGGTTTGGATGGCTACACCTTC.